These 13 T cell receptor beta chains were all obtained from the same sample, sequenced in a study of blood T cells in healthy people across ages. With a J-beta primer mix and a sample-barcoded 5' primer, a second PCR ran about 7 to 12 cycles. TCRdb processed the 5' RACE reads anew with MiXCR; each CDR3 protein has one entry. The sample holds about 560,000 distinct CDR3 sequences, about 27% seen once. These data were also filed under a second study, of T cells of mothers and their children.

The specimen sequenced was blood. All receptors come from a boy between 2 and 10 years old in good health.

V is TRBV6-5 and J is TRBJ1-4; 8 nucleotides align to TRBD1. Germline-derived CDR1 and CDR2 are MNHEY and SVGAGI. Losses at the gene ends were 2 bases for V and 8 bases for J; bases not matched to a gene: 13. The CDR3 has 17 amino acids. This CDR3 is CASSYRYDRGPGEKLFF. The CDR3 DNA reads as TGTGCCAGCAGTTACCGTTATGACAGGGGACCGGGGGAAAAACTGTTTTTT.

On this clonotype itself: The junction differs from germline at one of its ends, possibly a read error. The chain has TRBV7-8 and TRBJ2-5; a weak D match, TRBD2 (6 bases). The CDR3 runs 15 residues. Germline V gives CDR1 SGHVS, CDR2 FQNEAQ. DNA of the CDR3: TGTGCCAGCAGCTCGTTGGTCGGGGGATTAGAGACCCAATACTTC. It specifies CASSSLVGGLETQYF.

The chain carries TRBV9 and TRBJ2-5; D is unclear. Trimming removed 0 bases from V and 5 bases from J, with 8 bases in between. Per germline, CDR1 SGDLS and CDR2 YYNGEE. The CDR3 consists of 13 residues. Written as DNA, the CDR3 is TGTGCCAGCAGCGTAGAGTGGTGGGAGACCCAGTACTTC. Protein product: CASSVEWWETQYF.

J is TRBJ2-2 and V is TRBV7-9; TRBD1 agrees at 10 bases. The length of the CDR3 is 16 residues. The J segment lost 3 bases and the V segment lost 5 bases, leaving 6 bases of the junction unmatched. Germline V gene data show CDR1 as SEHNR and CDR2 as FQNEAQ (reference sequence). In DNA, the CDR3 is TGTGCCAGCAGCGCTCGGACAGGGGGAGACACCGGGGAGCTGTTTTTT. This translates into CASSARTGGDTGELFF.

This clonotype was detected a few times. One end of the junction does not line up with germline, which may come from a read error. This chain uses TRBV20-1 with TRBJ2-5; D possibly uses TRBD1 or TRBD2 (5 bases each). TRBJ2-7 explains the end of the DNA better; the J call may be wrong. CDR3 length equals 12 residues. Germline V lookup: CDR1 DFQATT, CDR2 SNEGSKA (reference sequence). The CDR3 sequence: CSAGRFSNEQYF. CDR3 sequence (DNA): TGCAGTGCGGGACGGTTCTCCAACGAGCAGTACTTC.

The V and J genes are TRBV12-3 or TRBV12-4 and TRBJ2-1, with D possibly matching TRBD2 (6 bases). The CDR3 runs 14 residues. The V end was cut by 5 bases, the J end by 5 bases, with 13 bases between. The CDR3, as DNA: TGTGCCAGCAGTACTAGCACTATTAACAATGAGCAGTTCTTC. Translated, it gives CASSTSTINNEQFF.

The chain couples TRBV28 to TRBJ2-5, with no clear D. The J call may be incorrect, as the DNA end agrees better with TRBJ2-1. Germline loops: CDR1 MDHEN, CDR2 SYDVKM. This CDR3 is built from 12 residues. CDR3 nucleotides: TGTGCCAGCAGTACAAGAAGGGATGAGCAGTTCTTC. Translated: CASSTRRDEQFF.

Details on this clonotype: Because it lacks the conserved phenylalanine or tryptophan at the end, this CDR3 is likely a read error. V usage is TRBV9 and J usage is TRBJ2-5; D not resolved. Between the trimmed V and J ends, which lost 0 bases and 1 base, there was a span of 10 bases. The CDR3 length is 15 residues. CDR1 SGDLS and CDR2 YYNGEE come from the germline V gene. DNA of the CDR3: TGTGCCAGCAGCGTAGCTTGGAGCGCCCAAGAGACCCAGTACTCC. It specifies CASSVAWSAQETQYS.

This rearrangement joins TRBV19 to TRBJ2-7; D might be TRBD1 or TRBD2, each matching 6 bases. Germline loops: CDR1 LNHDA, CDR2 SQIVND (reference sequence). This CDR3 has 13 amino acids. V was clipped by 10 bases and J by 1 base, with 14 bases between them. CDR3 residues: CATDTGTSYEQYF. For the CDR3, the DNA is TGTGCCACTGACACAGGGACTTCCTACGAGCAGTACTTC.

This clonotype has a single count. An end of the junction does not agree with germline; a read error may underlie this. This rearrangement joins TRBV15 to TRBJ2-6; tentative D call: TRBD1 (5 bases). CDR1 and CDR2 (germline): LNHNV, YYDKDF (reference sequence). The CDR3 contains 15 residues. The CDR3 coding sequence is TGTGCCACCAGCAGAGATGGGGCTGGGTCCAACATCCTGACTTTC. It codes for CATSRDGAGSNILTF.

In this sample, this clonotype turned up many times. The rearrangement joins TRBV5-1 to TRBJ1-4, with D tentatively TRBD1 (5 bases). This CDR3 has 13 amino acids. Between the trimmed V and J ends, which lost 4 bases and 7 bases, there was a span of 11 bases. CDR1 SGHRS and CDR2 YFSETQ come from the germline V gene. The CDR3 here is CASSTDNSEKLFF. CDR3 sequence (DNA): TGCGCCAGCAGCACGGACAATTCTGAAAAACTGTTTTTT.

The V gene is TRBV7-7, the J gene TRBJ2-2; D uncertain. The CDR3 has 13 amino acids. Germline assignment: CDR1 SSHAT and CDR2 FNYEAQ (reference sequence). Between the trimmed V and J ends, which lost 2 bases and 6 bases, there was a span of 7 bases. CDR3 in amino acids: CASSLSEAGELFF. CDR3 DNA sequence: TGTGCCAGCAGCTTAAGTGAGGCCGGGGAGCTGTTTTTT.

This clonotype was seen only a few times. The chain is built from TRBV4-2 and TRBJ2-7; D remains ambiguous. The CDR3 has 13 amino acids. Germline CDR1 and CDR2: LGHNA and YNFKEQ. V lost 0 bases, J lost 1 base, and 4 bases lay in between. CDR3 in DNA: TGTGCCAGCAGCCAAGAGTTATCCTACGAGCAGTACTTC. It encodes CASSQELSYEQYF.